The sequence of this TCR beta chain was determined in a study of blood T cell repertoires in COVID-19. Germline assignment: CDR1 SGHRS and CDR2 YFSETQ. The CDR3 has 15 amino acids. J was trimmed by 5 bases and V by 4 bases; bases with no gene match: 11. Data came from immunoSEQ multiplex PCR; TCRdb stores just in-frame clones and leaves some out. This sample has more than 70,000 clones, with approximately 85% found just once. This clone was found a few times. The TCR sequence derives from a human donor in a cohort sampled during active COVID-19. Input material: peripheral blood. The rearrangement uses TRBV5-1 and TRBJ2-5; 7 bases are shared with TRBD1. In nucleotides, the CDR3 is TGCGCCAGCAGCCCTAACAGGGGAGATACGGAGACCCAGTACTTC. Amino acids: CASSPNRGDTETQYF.